These 2 T cell receptor beta chains were sequenced from one sample in a study of vaccination effects on CD4 cells after COVID-19. Only in-frame clones appear in the TCRdb table, and some are missing; sequencing was by immunoSEQ multiplex PCR. The sample lists over 8,000 clones, under 85% occurring once. Sequencing was preceded by expansion of antigen-specific CD4+ T cells with viral peptide pools in the ViraFEST assay. It was after nine to ten days of culture that CD4+ T cells were isolated. Their antigens are not known. The source was CD4+ T cells from PBMCs cultured with HCoV-229E spike peptides, collected before COVID-19 vaccination. These receptors originate from a human donor who received a COVID-19 vaccine.

The chain links TRBV7-2 to TRBJ2-7; D uncertain. This CDR3 is built from 15 residues. Germline V gene data show CDR1 as SGHTA and CDR2 as FQGNSA. V lost 5 bases and J 4 bases, leaving 18 bases between the germline ends. CDR3: CASSQPPSSTYEQYF. The CDR3, as DNA: TGTGCCAGCAGCCAACCTCCGAGCAGTACTTACGAGCAGTACTTC.

The sample holds one count of this clone. The chain combines TRBV5-4 with TRBJ1-2; D possibly corresponds to TRBD1 (6 bases). V was pared by 0 bases and J by 4 bases, with 16 bases between. Germline-derived CDR1 and CDR2 are SGHNT and YYREEE (reference sequence). The CDR3 is 16 residues long. The CDR3 here is CASSLVPGDRGYGYTF. The DNA of the CDR3 is TGTGCCAGCAGCTTGGTGCCAGGGGATAGGGGCTATGGCTACACCTTC.